The T cell receptor beta chain described here comes from a study of control samples from healthy donors and cancer patients. Only in-frame clones appear in the TCRdb table, and some are missing; sequencing was by immunoSEQ multiplex PCR. The repertoire holds some 67,000 clones, with 70% to 90% as singletons. Sequenced sample: PBMCs. The receptor was isolated from a woman aged 45 to 65 with head and neck cancer.

The CDR3: CASSLGVERRTDTQYF. The CDR3 DNA reads TGTGCCAGCAGCTTAGGTGTGGAGCGGAGAACAGATACGCAGTATTTT. The chain couples TRBV11-2 to TRBJ2-3; tentatively, D is TRBD2 (5 bases). Trimming left V 1 base short and J 3 bases short, with 14 bases between. CDR3 size: 16 residues. Germline V gene lookup returns CDR1 SGHAT and CDR2 FQNNGV. The full variable domain, completed using reference TRBV11-2 and TRBJ2-3, is EAGVAQSPRYKIIEKRQSVAFWCNPISGHATLYWYQQILGQGPKLLIQFQNNGVVDDSQLPKDRFSAERLKGVDSTLKIQPAKLEDSAVYLCASSLGVERRTDTQYFGPGTRLTVL.